A single sample is the source of the 6 T cell receptor beta chains below, sequenced in a study of T-cell memory formation after mild COVID-19. TCRdb re-derived calls from the 5' RACE reads in MiXCR, one entry per CDR3 protein. The sample comprises some 120,000 distinct CDR3 sequences, about 18% of which are singletons, and 4.5% to 6.5% rests with the top ten. The source material was PBMCs or a T cell subset sorted from them (not recorded which). These receptors all come from a man aged 18 to 30 who had mild COVID-19 (a few samples of this study predate the infection). Cell type and time point are not known.

In this sample, this clonotype turned up a few times. This rearrangement joins TRBV5-5 to TRBJ1-2, with 7 nucleotides matching TRBD1. CDR1 and CDR2 (germline): SGHKS, YYEKEE (reference sequence). J gave up 5 bases and V 2 bases, and 12 bases lay outside the gene matches. CDR3 size: 16 residues. The CDR3 reads CASSFSGSTGRYGYTF. For the CDR3, the DNA is TGTGCCAGCAGCTTTTCGGGGTCGACAGGGAGGTATGGCTACACCTTC.

The chain joins TRBV9 to TRBJ2-2; a weak D match, TRBD1 (6 bases). This CDR3 region has 15 residues. CDR1 and CDR2 from the germline V gene are SGDLS and YYNGEE. V was pared by 2 bases and J by 0 bases, with 8 bases between. CDR3 DNA: TGTGCCAGCAGCGTTGGGGGCTCGAACACCGGGGAGCTGTTTTTT. This translates into CASSVGGSNTGELFF.

The chain uses TRBV3-1 and TRBJ1-6; D gene unclear. The V and J ends lost 2 bases and 8 bases respectively, with 13 bases between them. This CDR3 contains 15 residues. In germline, CDR1 is LGHDT, CDR2 YNNKEL (reference sequence). CDR3 DNA sequence: TGTGCCAGCAGCCAACCTGCAGGTGCCGATTCACCCCTCCACTTT. Residues: CASSQPAGADSPLHF.

This clonotype was seen a few times. The chain is built from TRBV7-2 and TRBJ2-1; a possible D gene is TRBD1 (5 bases). V was trimmed by 4 bases and J by 10 bases, leaving 11 bases between them. Germline loops: CDR1 SGHTA, CDR2 FQGNSA. The CDR3 sequence is 12 residues long. DNA for the CDR3: TGTGCCAGCAGCTCAAGGGGTCGGGAGCAGTTCTTC. The encoded protein is CASSSRGREQFF.

There are a few counts of this clonotype. This sequence joins TRBV2 and TRBJ1-1; D unclear. Germline values: CDR1 SNHLY, CDR2 FYNNEI. V lost 1 base, J lost 0 bases, and 6 bases lay in between. This CDR3 has 14 residues. CDR3 region: CASSEGTVNTEAFF. The CDR3 DNA sequence: TGTGCCAGCAGTGAAGGGACGGTGAACACTGAAGCTTTCTTT.

This chain connects TRBV20-1 to TRBJ2-3; no definite D call. Germline values: CDR1 DFQATT, CDR2 SNEGSKA (reference sequence). V gave up 1 base and J gave up 8 bases, with 7 bases separating them. CDR3 size: 11 residues. CDR3 amino acids: CSARALGTQYF. In DNA, the CDR3 is TGCAGTGCTAGAGCCCTAGGTACGCAGTATTTT.